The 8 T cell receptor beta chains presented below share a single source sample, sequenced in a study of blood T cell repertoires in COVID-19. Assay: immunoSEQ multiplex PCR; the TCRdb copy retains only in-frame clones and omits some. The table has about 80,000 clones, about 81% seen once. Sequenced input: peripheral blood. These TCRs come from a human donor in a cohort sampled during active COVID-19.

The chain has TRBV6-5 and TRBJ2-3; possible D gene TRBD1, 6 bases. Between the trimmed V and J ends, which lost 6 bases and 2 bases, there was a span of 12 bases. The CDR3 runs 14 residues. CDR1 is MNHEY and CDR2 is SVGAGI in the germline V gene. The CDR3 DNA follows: TGTGCCAGCAGCGACGGACAGTCCACAGATACGCAGTATTTT. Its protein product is CASSDGQSTDTQYF.

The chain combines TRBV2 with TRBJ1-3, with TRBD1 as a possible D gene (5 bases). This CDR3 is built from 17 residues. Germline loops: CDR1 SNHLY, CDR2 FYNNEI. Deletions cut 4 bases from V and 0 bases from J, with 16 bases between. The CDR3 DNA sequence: TGTGCCAGCAGTGCCTCCAGGGTGAAAAGCTCTGGAAACACCATATATTTT. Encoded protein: CASSASRVKSSGNTIYF.

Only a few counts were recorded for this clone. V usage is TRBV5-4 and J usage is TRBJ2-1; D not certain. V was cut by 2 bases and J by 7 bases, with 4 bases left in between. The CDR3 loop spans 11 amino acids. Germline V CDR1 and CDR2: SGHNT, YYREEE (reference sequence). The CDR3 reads CASSFYNEQFF. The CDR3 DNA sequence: TGTGCCAGCAGCTTCTATAATGAGCAGTTCTTC. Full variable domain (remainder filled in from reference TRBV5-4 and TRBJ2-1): ETGVTQSPTHLIKTRGQQVTLRCSSQSGHNTVSWYQQALGQGPQFIFQYYREEENGRGNFPPRFSGLQFPNYSSELNVNALELDDSALYLCASSFYNEQFFGPGTRLTVL.

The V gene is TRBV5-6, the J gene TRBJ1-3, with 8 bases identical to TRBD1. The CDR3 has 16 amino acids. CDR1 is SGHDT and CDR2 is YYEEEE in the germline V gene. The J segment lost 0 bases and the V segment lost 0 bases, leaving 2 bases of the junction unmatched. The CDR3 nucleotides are TGTGCCAGCAGCTTGGGGGGGACAGGCTCTGGAAACACCATATATTTT. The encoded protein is CASSLGGTGSGNTIYF.

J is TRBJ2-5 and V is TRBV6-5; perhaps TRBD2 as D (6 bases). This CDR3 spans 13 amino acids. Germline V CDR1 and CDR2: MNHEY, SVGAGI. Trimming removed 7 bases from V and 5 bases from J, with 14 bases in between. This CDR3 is CASTRRGGETQYF. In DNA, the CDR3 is TGTGCCAGCACTAGGAGGGGTGGTGAGACCCAGTACTTC.

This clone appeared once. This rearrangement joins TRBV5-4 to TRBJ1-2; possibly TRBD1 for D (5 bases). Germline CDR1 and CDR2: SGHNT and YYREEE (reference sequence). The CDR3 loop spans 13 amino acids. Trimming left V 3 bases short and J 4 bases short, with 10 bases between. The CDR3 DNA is TGTGCCAGCAGCTCGGGGGTAGGCTATGGCTACACCTTC. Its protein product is CASSSGVGYGYTF.

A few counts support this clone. As DNA, the CDR3 is TGTGCCAGCAGTACAGGGGGAACCTATAATTCACCCCTCCACTTT. This gives the protein CASSTGGTYNSPLHF. The gene calls are TRBV28 and TRBJ1-6, with 8 bases matching TRBD1. CDR3 length equals 15 residues. From germline, CDR1 is MDHEN and CDR2 SYDVKM. With 5 bases clipped from V and 2 bases from J, the junction kept 2 bases outside the gene matches.

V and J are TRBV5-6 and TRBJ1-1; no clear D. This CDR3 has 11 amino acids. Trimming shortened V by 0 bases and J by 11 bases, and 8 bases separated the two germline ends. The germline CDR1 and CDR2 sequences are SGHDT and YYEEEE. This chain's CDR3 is CASSLGQLAFF. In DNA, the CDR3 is TGTGCCAGCAGCTTGGGGCAATTGGCTTTCTTT.